The 11 T cell receptor beta chains reported below all come from one sample, sequenced in a study of Graves' ophthalmopathy and Graves' hyperthyroidism. Amplification of the TCR beta CDR3 regions used RNA transcripts (as template). In the first round, RT-PCR was carried out with HTBI primers, and a multiplex PCR formed the second round. TCRdb re-called the multiplex PCR reads through MiXCR, storing one row per CDR3 protein. The table has fewer than 350,000 distinct CDR3 sequences, about 17% seen once; the top ten hold approximately 13%. Sequences were obtained from peripheral blood. All receptors come from an adult man with Graves' ophthalmopathy.

This clonotype was seen at least ten times. The rearrangement links TRBV29-1 to TRBJ2-7; 8 bases are shared with TRBD1. Germline-derived CDR1 and CDR2 are SQVTM and ANQGSEA. The CDR3 contains 15 residues. After removal of 5 bases from V and 1 base from J, the junction contained 10 bases not matched to a gene. The CDR3, as DNA: TGCAGCGTTATGTTTGGCAGGGGGCTATCCTACGAGCAGTACTTC. Its protein product is CSVMFGRGLSYEQYF.

There are many counts of this clonotype. J is TRBJ1-2 and V is TRBV6-1; a possible D gene is TRBD1 (6 bases). Trimming cost V 5 bases and J 0 bases, with 16 bases left between them. Germline values: CDR1 MNHNS, CDR2 SASEGT. The CDR3 loop spans 16 amino acids. The CDR3 coding sequence is TGTGCCAGCAGTCCCGCTTCAGGGGAAGCTAACTATGGCTACACCTTC. Amino acids: CASSPASGEANYGYTF.

There are many counts of this clonotype. The genes are TRBV12-3 or TRBV12-4 and TRBJ2-2; 7 nucleotides agree with TRBD2. The CDR3 runs to 15 residues. Unmatched junction bases numbered 5, after V lost 6 bases and J lost 1 base. In nucleotides, the CDR3 is TGTGCCAGCAGACTCCTAGCGGAGAACACCGGGGAGCTGTTTTTT. Protein product: CASRLLAENTGELFF.

The chain has TRBV28 and TRBJ2-5; maybe TRBD2 (6 bases). With 3 bases removed from V and 1 base from J, the gap between germline ends came to 15 bases. CDR1 and CDR2 from the germline V gene are MDHEN and SYDVKM. The CDR3 length is 16 residues. The CDR3: CASSLIWAGRQETQYF. The CDR3 DNA reads TGTGCCAGCAGTTTGATTTGGGCGGGACGCCAAGAGACCCAGTACTTC.

This clonotype was seen ten or more times. The CDR3 nucleotides read TGTGCCAGCAGCCGTGACAGGTCCGGGGAGCTGTTTTTT. It is translated as CASSRDRSGELFF. The genes are TRBV6-1 and TRBJ2-2, with TRBD1 as a possible D gene (6 bases). The length of the CDR3 is 13 residues. V was shortened by 6 bases and J by 6 bases, with 11 bases between the two germline ends. CDR1 and CDR2 from the germline V gene are MNHNS and SASEGT.

Ten or more counts support this clonotype. The chain has TRBV6-2 or TRBV6-3 and TRBJ2-7, with a weak D call TRBD1 (5 bases). Germline CDR1 MNHEY, CDR2 SVGEGT. The CDR3 length is 13 residues. V shed 10 bases and J shed 2 bases, with 15 bases lying between them. The CDR3 protein is CATTAGSTYEQYF. In DNA form, the CDR3 reads TGTGCCACCACCGCAGGGTCTACCTACGAGCAGTACTTC.

This clonotype was seen at least ten times. The chain combines TRBV6-2 or TRBV6-3 with TRBJ2-4; 8 positions agree with TRBD1. Germline CDR1 is MNHEY and CDR2 is SVGEGT. V lost 6 bases, J lost 1 base, and 5 bases stayed unmatched. This CDR3 has 15 residues. CDR3 coding DNA: TGTGCCAGCAGCCCGGACAGGGCCGCCAAAAACATTCAGTACTTC. This gives the protein CASSPDRAAKNIQYF.

This clonotype was seen at least ten times. The V gene is TRBV5-1, the J gene TRBJ2-5; tentative D call: TRBD1 (6 bases). The CDR3 has 14 amino acids. V gave up 0 bases and J gave up 5 bases, with 11 bases separating them. Germline V lookup: CDR1 SGHRS, CDR2 YFSETQ. The DNA of the CDR3 is TGCGCCAGCAGCTTGGACAGGGCAGGGGAGACCCAGTACTTC. Its protein product is CASSLDRAGETQYF. Full variable domain (rest looked up from reference TRBV5-1 and TRBJ2-5): KAGVTQTPRYLIKTRGQQVTLSCSPISGHRSVSWYQQTPGQGLQFLFEYFSETQRNKGNFPGRFSGRQFSNSRSEMNVSTLELGDSALYLCASSLDRAGETQYFGPGTRLLVL.

This clonotype has at least ten counts. The gene calls are TRBV5-1 and TRBJ1-1, with D uncertain. The CDR3 consists of 15 residues. Germline V gives CDR1 SGHRS, CDR2 YFSETQ. V gave up 4 bases and J gave up 1 base, with 14 bases separating them. CDR3 sequence: CASSPTASGNTEAFF. The CDR3 DNA reads as TGCGCCAGCAGCCCGACGGCCTCCGGGAACACTGAAGCTTTCTTT.

This clonotype was seen only a few times. V usage is TRBV28 and J usage is TRBJ1-2; 8 positions match TRBD1. V dropped 5 bases and J dropped 0; count of bases not matched to a gene: 8. This CDR3 has 16 residues. CDR1 MDHEN and CDR2 SYDVKM come from the germline V gene. CDR3 DNA: TGTGCCAGCAGTGGGGGGACAGGACGCTCTAACTATGGCTACACCTTC. It yields the protein CASSGGTGRSNYGYTF.

As for this clonotype: A much larger clonotype is one base distant, so this may be a read error. The genes are TRBV6-1 and TRBJ2-7; no reliable D call. The V gene lost 6 bases and the J gene lost 7 bases, with 16 bases spanning the gap. The CDR3 covers 13 residues. The germline gives CDR1 MNHNS, CDR2 SASEGT. The CDR3 nucleotides read TGTGCCAGCAGCCCACATATCTCGCGGGAGCAGTACTTC. It codes for CASSPHISREQYF.